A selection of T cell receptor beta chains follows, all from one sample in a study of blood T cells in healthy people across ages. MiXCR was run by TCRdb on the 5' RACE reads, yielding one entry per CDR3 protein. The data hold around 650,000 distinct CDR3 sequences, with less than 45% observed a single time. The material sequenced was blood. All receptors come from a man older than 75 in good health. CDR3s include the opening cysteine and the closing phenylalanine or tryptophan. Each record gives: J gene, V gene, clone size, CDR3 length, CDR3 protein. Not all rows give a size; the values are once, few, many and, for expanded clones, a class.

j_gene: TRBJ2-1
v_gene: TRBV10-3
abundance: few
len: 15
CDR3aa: CAISEKGTGGFEQFF

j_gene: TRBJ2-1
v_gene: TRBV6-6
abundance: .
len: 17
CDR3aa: CASSPGSLRGLHNEQFF

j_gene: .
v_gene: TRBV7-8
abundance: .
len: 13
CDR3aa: CASSLAQGREQYF

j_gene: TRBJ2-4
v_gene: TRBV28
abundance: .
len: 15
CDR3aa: CASSSTNIAKNIQYF

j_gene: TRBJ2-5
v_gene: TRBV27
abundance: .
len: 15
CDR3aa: CASSKREEYQETQYF

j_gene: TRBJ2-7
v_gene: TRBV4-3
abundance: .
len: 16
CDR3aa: CASSQGGTGPYYEQYF

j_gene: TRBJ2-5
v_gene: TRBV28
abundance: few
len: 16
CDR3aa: CASKIRAGLGVETQYF

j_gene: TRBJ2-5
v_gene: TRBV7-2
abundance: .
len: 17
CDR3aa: CASSPELTSGGKETQYF

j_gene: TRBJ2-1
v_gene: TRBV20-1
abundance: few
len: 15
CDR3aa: CSAGGIAGGPHEQFF

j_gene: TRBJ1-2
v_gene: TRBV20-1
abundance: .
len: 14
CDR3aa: CSAAAGQKGVGYTF

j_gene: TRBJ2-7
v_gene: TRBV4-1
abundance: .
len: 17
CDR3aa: CASSQSPTGLSSYEQYF

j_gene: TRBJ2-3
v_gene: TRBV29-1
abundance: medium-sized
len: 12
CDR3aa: CSARQGSDTQYF

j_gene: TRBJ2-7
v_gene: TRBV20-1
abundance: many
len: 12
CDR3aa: CSARRQVPEQYF

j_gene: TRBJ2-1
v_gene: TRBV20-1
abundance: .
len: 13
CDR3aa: CSARTSRYNEQFF

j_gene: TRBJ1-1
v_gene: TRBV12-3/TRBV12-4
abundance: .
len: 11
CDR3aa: CASSLGPEAFF

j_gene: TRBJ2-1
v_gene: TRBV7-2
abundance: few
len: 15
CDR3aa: CASRAGTSVLHEQFF